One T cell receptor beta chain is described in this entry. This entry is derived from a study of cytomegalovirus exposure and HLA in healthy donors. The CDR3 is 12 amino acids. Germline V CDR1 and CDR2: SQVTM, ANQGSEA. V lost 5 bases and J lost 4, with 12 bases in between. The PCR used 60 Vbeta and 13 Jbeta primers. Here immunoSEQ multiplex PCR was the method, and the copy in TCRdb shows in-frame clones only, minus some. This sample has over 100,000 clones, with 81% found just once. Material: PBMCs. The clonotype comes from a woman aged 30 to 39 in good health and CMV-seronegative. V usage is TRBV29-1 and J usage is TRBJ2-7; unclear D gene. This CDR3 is CSVLGPGYEQYF. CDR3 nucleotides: TGCAGCGTTCTGGGCCCCGGATACGAGCAGTACTTC.